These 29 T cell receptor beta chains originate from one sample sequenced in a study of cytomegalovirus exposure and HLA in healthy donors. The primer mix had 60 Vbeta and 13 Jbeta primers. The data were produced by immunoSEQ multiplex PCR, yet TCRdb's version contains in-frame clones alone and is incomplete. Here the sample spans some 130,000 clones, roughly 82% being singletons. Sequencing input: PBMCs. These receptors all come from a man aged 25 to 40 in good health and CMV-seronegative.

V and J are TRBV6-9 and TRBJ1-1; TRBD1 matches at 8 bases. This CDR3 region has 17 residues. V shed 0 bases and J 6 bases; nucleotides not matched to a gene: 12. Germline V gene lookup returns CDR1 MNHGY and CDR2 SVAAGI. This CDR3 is CASSYSNKQGGAPEAFF. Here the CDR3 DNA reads TGTGCCAGCAGTTATTCCAATAAACAGGGGGGGGCACCTGAAGCTTTCTTT.

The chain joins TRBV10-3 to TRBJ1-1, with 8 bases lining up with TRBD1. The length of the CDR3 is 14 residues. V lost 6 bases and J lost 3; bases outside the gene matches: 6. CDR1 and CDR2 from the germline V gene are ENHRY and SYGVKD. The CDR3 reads CAISQTGGYTEAFF. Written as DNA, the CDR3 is TGTGCCATCAGCCAAACAGGGGGATACACTGAAGCTTTCTTT.

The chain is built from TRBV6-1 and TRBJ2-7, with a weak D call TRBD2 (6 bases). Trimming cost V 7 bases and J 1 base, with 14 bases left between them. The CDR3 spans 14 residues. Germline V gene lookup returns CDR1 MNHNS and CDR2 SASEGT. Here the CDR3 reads CASITLTRSYEQYF. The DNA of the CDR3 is TGTGCCAGCATAACTCTGACTAGGTCCTACGAGCAGTACTTC.

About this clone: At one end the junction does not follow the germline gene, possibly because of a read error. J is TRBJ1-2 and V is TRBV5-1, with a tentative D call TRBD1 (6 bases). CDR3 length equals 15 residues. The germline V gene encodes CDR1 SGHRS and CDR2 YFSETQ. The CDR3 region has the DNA TGCGCCAGCAGCTTCAAGGGGGATGTCTACTATGGCTGCACCTTC. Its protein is CASSFKGDVYYGCTF.

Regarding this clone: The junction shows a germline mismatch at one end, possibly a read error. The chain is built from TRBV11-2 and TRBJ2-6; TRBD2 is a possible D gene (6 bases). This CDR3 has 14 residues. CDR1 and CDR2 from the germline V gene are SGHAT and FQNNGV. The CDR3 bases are TGTGCCAGCAGCCGGGAGTCTGGGGCCAACGGCCTGACTTTC. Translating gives CASSRESGANGLTF.

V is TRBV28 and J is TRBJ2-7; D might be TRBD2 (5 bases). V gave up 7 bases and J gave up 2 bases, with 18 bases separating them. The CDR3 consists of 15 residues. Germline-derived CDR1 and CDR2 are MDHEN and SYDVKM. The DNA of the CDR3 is TGTGCCAGCACCCGGGAAGGGTGGGGAACCTACGAGCAGTACTTC. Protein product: CASTREGWGTYEQYF.

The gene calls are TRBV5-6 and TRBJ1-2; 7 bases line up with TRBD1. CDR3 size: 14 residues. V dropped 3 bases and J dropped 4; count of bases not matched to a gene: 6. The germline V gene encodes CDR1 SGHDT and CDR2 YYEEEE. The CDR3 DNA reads TGTGCCAGCAGCTGGGGCAGGGGGTTCTATGGCTACACCTTC. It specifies CASSWGRGFYGYTF.

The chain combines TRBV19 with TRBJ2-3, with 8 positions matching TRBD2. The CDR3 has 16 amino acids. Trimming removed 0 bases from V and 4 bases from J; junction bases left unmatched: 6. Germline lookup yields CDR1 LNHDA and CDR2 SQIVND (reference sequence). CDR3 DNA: TGTGCCAGTAGTATAGATGGAAGCGGGAGATCAGATACGCAGTATTTT. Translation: CASSIDGSGRSDTQYF.

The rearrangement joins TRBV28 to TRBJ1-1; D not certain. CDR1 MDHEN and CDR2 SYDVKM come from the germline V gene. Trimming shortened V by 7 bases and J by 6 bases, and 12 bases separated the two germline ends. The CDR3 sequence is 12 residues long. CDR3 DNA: TGTGCCAGCAAAGAGCGAACGGCTGAAGCTTTCTTT. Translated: CASKERTAEAFF.

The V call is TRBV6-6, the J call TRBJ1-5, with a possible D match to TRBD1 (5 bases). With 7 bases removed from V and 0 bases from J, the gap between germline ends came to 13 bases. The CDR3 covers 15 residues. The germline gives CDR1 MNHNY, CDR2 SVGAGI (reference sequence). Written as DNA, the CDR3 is TGTGCCAGCACCAAAGGGGTAGATAGCAATCAGCCCCAGCATTTT. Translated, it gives CASTKGVDSNQPQHF.

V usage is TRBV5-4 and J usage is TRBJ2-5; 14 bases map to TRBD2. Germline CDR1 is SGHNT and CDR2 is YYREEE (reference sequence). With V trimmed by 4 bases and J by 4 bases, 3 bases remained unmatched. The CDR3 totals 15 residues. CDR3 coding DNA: TGTGCCAGCAGCCGAGGACTAGCGGGGGGAGAGACCCAGTACTTC. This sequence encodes CASSRGLAGGETQYF.

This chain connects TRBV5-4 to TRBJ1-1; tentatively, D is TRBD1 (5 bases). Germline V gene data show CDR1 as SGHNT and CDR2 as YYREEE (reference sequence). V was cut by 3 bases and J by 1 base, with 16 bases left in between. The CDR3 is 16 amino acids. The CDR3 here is CASSWGGRASNTEAFF. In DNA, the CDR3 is TGTGCCAGCAGCTGGGGGGGGAGAGCGTCGAACACTGAAGCTTTCTTT.

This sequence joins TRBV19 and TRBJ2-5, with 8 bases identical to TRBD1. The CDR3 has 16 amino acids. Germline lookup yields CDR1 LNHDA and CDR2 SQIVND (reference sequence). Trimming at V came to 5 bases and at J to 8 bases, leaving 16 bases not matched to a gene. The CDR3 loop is CASSARGQFTRETQYF. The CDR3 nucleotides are TGTGCCAGTAGTGCCAGGGGGCAGTTCACGCGGGAAACCCAGTACTTC. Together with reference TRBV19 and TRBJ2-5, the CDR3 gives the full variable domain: DGGITQSPKYLFRKEGQNVTLSCEQNLNHDAMYWYRQDPGQGLRLIYYSQIVNDFQKGDIAEGYSVSREKKESFPLTVTSAQKNPTAFYLCASSARGQFTRETQYFGPGTRLLVL.

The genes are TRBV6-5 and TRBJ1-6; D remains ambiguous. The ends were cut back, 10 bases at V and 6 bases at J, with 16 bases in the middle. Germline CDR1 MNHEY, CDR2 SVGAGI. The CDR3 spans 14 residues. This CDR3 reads CATGLAARNSPLHF. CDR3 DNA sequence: TGTGCCACCGGTTTAGCGGCTCGTAATTCACCCCTCCACTTT.

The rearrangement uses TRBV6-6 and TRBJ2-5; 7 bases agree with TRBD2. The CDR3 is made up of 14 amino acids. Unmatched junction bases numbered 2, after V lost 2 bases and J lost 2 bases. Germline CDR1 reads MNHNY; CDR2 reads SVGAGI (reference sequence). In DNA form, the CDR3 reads TGTGCCAGCAGTTACGGGGGGGTTCAAGAGACCCAGTACTTC. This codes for CASSYGGVQETQYF.

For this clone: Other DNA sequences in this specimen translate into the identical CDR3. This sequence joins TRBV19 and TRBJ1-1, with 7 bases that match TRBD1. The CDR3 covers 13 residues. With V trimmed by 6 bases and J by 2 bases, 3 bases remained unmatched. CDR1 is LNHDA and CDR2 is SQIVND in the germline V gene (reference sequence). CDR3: CASRDRLNTEAFF. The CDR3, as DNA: TGTGCCAGTAGGGACAGGCTAAACACTGAAGCTTTCTTT.

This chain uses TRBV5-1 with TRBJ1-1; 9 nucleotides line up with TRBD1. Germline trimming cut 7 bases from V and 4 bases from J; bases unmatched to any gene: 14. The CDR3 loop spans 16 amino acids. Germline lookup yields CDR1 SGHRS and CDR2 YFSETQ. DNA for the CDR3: TGCGCCAGCCTACTTATACCCGGACAGGGGAGCACTGAAGCTTTCTTT. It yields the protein CASLLIPGQGSTEAFF.

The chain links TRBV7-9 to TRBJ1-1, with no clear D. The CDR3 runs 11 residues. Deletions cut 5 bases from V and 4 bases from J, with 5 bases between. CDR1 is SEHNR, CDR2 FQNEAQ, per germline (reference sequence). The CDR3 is CASSPITEAFF. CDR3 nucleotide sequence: TGTGCCAGCAGCCCAATCACTGAAGCTTTCTTT.

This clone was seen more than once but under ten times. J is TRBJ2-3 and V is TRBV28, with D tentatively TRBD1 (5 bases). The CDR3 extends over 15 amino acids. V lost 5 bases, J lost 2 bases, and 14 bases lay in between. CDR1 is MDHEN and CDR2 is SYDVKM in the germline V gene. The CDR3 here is CASSPRQTFTDTQYF. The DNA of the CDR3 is TGTGCCAGCAGTCCCAGACAGACTTTCACAGATACGCAGTATTTT.

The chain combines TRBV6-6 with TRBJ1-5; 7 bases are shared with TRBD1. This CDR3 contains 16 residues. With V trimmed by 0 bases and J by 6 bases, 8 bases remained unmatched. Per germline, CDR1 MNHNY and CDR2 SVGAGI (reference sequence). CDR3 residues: CASSYSSQGGIQPQHF. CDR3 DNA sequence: TGTGCCAGCAGTTACTCAAGCCAGGGGGGTATTCAGCCCCAGCATTTT.

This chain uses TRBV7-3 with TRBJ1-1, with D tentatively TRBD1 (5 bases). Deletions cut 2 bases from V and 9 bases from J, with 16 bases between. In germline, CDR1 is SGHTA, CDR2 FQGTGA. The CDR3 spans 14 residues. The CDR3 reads CASSLDPTEGKAFF. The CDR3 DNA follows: TGTGCCAGCAGCTTAGACCCGACGGAGGGGAAAGCTTTCTTT.

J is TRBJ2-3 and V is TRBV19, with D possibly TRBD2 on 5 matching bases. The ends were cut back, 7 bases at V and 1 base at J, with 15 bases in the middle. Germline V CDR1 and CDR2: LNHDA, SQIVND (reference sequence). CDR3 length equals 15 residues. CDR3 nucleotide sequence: TGTGCCAGTACGGAGGCGGAATGGCGCACAGATACGCAGTATTTT. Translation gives CASTEAEWRTDTQYF.

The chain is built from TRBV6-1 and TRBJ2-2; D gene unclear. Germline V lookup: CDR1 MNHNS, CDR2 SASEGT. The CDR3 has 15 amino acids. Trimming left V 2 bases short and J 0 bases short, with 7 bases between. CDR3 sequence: CASSELQANTGELFF. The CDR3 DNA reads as TGTGCCAGCAGTGAATTACAAGCGAACACCGGGGAGCTGTTTTTT.

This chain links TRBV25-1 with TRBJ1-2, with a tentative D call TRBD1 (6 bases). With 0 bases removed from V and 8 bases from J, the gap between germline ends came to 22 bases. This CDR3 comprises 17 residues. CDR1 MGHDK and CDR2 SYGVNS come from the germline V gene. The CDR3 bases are TGTGCCAGCAGTGAATACCGGGAGGGGGGGCGAAGAGGCGGCTACACCTTC. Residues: CASSEYREGGRRGGYTF.

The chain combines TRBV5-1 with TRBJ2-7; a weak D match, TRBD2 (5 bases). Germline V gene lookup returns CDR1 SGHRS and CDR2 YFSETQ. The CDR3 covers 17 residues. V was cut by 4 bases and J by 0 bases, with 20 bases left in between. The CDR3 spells CASSLNSVSYSSYEQYF. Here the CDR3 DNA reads TGCGCCAGCAGCCTAAATAGCGTATCCTACAGCTCCTACGAGCAGTACTTC.

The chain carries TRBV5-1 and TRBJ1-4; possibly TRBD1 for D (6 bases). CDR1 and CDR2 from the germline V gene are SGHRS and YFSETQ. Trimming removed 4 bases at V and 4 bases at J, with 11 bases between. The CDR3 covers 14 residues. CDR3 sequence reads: CASSGGQSNEKLFF. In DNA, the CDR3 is TGCGCCAGCAGCGGCGGACAGAGTAATGAAAAACTGTTTTTT.

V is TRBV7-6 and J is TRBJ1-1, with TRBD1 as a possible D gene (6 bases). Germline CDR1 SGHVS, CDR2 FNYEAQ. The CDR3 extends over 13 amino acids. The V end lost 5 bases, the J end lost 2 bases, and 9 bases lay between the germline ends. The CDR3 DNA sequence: TGTGCCAGCAGCCCGACAGGCAACACTGAAGCTTTCTTT. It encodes CASSPTGNTEAFF.

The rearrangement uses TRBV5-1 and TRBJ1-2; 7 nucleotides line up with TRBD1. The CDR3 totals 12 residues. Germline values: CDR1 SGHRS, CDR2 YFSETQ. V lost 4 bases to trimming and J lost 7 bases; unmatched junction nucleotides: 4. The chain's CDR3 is CASSHDRVGYTF. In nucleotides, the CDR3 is TGCGCCAGCAGCCACGACAGGGTTGGCTACACCTTC.

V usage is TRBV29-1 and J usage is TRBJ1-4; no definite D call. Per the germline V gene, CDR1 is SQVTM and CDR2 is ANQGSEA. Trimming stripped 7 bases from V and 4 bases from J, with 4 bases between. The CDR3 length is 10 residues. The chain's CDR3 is CSAFNEKLFF. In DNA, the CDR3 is TGCAGCGCCTTTAATGAAAAACTGTTTTTT.